The clone carrying this T cell receptor beta chain appeared a few times. Its matching antigen is unknown. 13 Jbeta primers and 60 Vbeta primers were used for the PCR. Sequencing was performed with immunoSEQ multiplex PCR; in TCRdb, only in-frame clones are kept and a portion is missing. The table includes 200,000 to 250,000 clones, about 80% detected once. The germline gives CDR1 KGHSH, CDR2 LQKENI. CDR3 size: 16 residues. J gave up 1 base and V 3 bases, and 5 bases lay outside the gene matches. This sample was included in a study of cytomegalovirus exposure and HLA in healthy donors. General study results and limits: Cytomegalovirus status was reportedly diagnosed by the classifier with high sensitivity and specificity. Some V segments, TRBV6-2 and TRBV6-3 among them, were indistinguishable and were therefore excluded. Highly shared variants forming one cluster were likely a sequencing artifact.

The receptor's source is a man younger than 30 in good health and CMV-seronegative. The V and J genes are TRBV18 and TRBJ2-2, with 7 bases fitting TRBD1. Material: PBMCs. In DNA form, the CDR3 reads TGTGCCAGCTCACCGAGACAGGGTGGGAACACCGGGGAGCTGTTTTTT. As protein: CASSPRQGGNTGELFF.